A few counts support the clone carrying this TCR beta chain. Its antigen is unknown. Researchers ran the PCR with 60 Vbeta and 13 Jbeta primers. Here immunoSEQ multiplex PCR was the method, and the copy in TCRdb shows in-frame clones only, minus some. The table lists about 120,000 clones, less than 20% of them singletons. This sample stems from a study of cytomegalovirus exposure and HLA in healthy donors. Study-level points and caveats: Excluded were some V segments that proved indistinguishable, including TRBV6-2 and TRBV6-3.

Germline CDR1 MNHEY, CDR2 SMNVEV (reference sequence). V lost 0 bases to trimming and J lost 5 bases, with 10 bases between them. This CDR3 comprises 14 residues. The specimen was PBMCs. V is TRBV27 and J is TRBJ1-1; D remains ambiguous. The source is a woman aged 18 to 35 in good health and CMV-seronegative. CDR3 DNA sequence: TGTGCCAGCAGTTTATCGATCGGGTGGACTGAAGCTTTCTTT. Translating gives CASSLSIGWTEAFF.